Listed below are T cell receptor beta chains from one sample, sequenced in a study of T-cell memory formation after mild COVID-19. Each CDR3 protein gets one entry after TCRdb re-called the 5' RACE reads with MiXCR. This repertoire shows 350,000 to 450,000 distinct CDR3 sequences, 28% found once; its top ten account for around an eighth. The sequenced material came from PBMCs or a T cell subset sorted from them (not recorded which). All receptors come from an adult woman who had mild COVID-19 (a few samples of this study predate the infection). Cell type and time point are not known. Both conserved end residues are part of each CDR3. Each record gives: D gene, clone size, J gene, V gene, CDR3 protein, CDR3 DNA. D genes are given only for firm matches. The size entry is marked missing in some rows and otherwise reads once, few, many or a size class.

>NA|NA|TRBJ1-6|TRBV18
CASSTNLQNSPLHF
TGTGCCAGCTCAACAAACCTACAGAATTCACCCCTCCACTTT
>TRBD1|many|TRBJ2-2|TRBV24-1
CATSDSPWGTGRSGELFF
TGTGCCACCAGTGATTCACCGTGGGGGACAGGTCGGTCCGGGGAGCTGTTTTTT
>TRBD2|NA|TRBJ2-7|TRBV25-1
CASSASGKAYEQYF
TGTGCCAGCAGTGCTAGCGGGAAGGCCTACGAGCAGTACTTC
>NA|NA|TRBJ2-1|TRBV10-3
CAISAGPRDEQFF
TGTGCCATCAGTGCGGGACCAAGGGATGAGCAGTTCTTC
>TRBD1|few|TRBJ1-2|TRBV5-1
CASSPTGQDLYGYTF
TGCGCCAGCAGCCCCACCGGACAGGACCTCTATGGCTACACCTTC
>NA|few|TRBJ2-2|TRBV12-3/TRBV12-4
CASSLVYSNGELFF
TGTGCCAGCAGTTTGGTTTATAGTAACGGGGAGCTGTTTTTT
>NA|NA|TRBJ2-7|TRBV3-1
CASSQVRDEQYF
TGTGCCAGCAGCCAAGTGAGGGACGAGCAGTACTTC
>NA|NA|TRBJ2-6|TRBV12-3/TRBV12-4
CASSQTGIGANVLTF
TGTGCCAGCAGTCAAACAGGGATAGGGGCCAACGTCCTGACTTTC
>TRBD2|few|TRBJ2-5|TRBV29-1
CSIAPGTSGIGETQYF
TGCAGCATTGCCCCCGGGACTAGCGGGATTGGAGAGACCCAGTACTTC
>NA|NA|TRBJ1-6|TRBV10-3
CAISEPERNSPLHF
TGTGCCATCAGTGAGCCCGAGAGAAATTCACCCCTCCACTTT
>TRBD2|NA|TRBJ2-1|TRBV9
CASSETSGMENEQFF
TGTGCCAGCAGCGAGACTAGCGGGATGGAGAATGAGCAGTTCTTC
>NA|few|TRBJ2-1|TRBV19
CASRISSSYNEQFF
TGTGCCAGTAGGATATCCAGCTCCTACAATGAGCAGTTCTTC
>NA|NA|TRBJ1-2|TRBV29-1
CSVRTPDSRTGDGYTF
TGCAGCGTCCGGACCCCGGACAGCCGGACCGGCGATGGCTACACCTTC
>NA|NA|TRBJ1-2|TRBV30
CAWSVRSDGYTF
TGTGCCTGGAGTGTACGTAGTGACGGCTACACCTTC
>TRBD1|NA|TRBJ1-4|TRBV5-6
CASSFTGTGPEGLFF
TGTGCCAGCAGCTTTACGGGGACAGGCCCTGAGGGGCTGTTTTTT
>NA|NA|TRBJ2-3|TRBV15
CATSRDNRAGISSTDTQYF
TGTGCCACCAGCAGAGACAACAGGGCCGGAATCTCTAGCACAGATACGCAGTATTTT
>TRBD1|NA|TRBJ1-5|TRBV4-1
CASSQVGQDNQPQHF
TGCGCCAGCAGCCAGGTGGGACAGGATAATCAGCCCCAGCATTTT
>TRBD2|NA|TRBJ2-2|TRBV29-1
CSVLRTSGNTGELFF
TGCAGCGTTCTGAGGACTAGCGGGAACACCGGGGAGCTGTTTTTT
>NA|few|TRBJ1-1|TRBV7-3
CASSLSGSNTEAFF
TGTGCCAGCAGCTTGAGCGGATCGAACACTGAAGCTTTCTTT
>NA|few|TRBJ2-3|TRBV10-3
CAIRDTDTQYF
TGTGCCATCAGGGACACAGATACGCAGTATTTT
>NA|NA|TRBJ2-6|TRBV5-4
CASSLESGANVLTF
TGTGCCAGCAGCTTGGAATCTGGGGCCAACGTCCTGACTTTC
>TRBD1|few|TRBJ2-7|TRBV7-9
CASRDRDRGAYEQYF
TGTGCCAGCAGGGACCGGGACAGGGGAGCCTACGAGCAGTACTTC
>TRBD1|NA|TRBJ1-1|TRBV30
CAWGQYGQGVTEAFF
TGTGCCTGGGGCCAATATGGACAGGGCGTCACTGAAGCTTTCTTT
>NA|few|TRBJ1-2|TRBV7-9
CASSLETANYGYTF
TGTGCCAGCAGCCTCGAGACAGCGAACTATGGCTACACCTTC
>NA|many|TRBJ1-5|TRBV12-3/TRBV12-4
CASSSRGAGNQPQHF
TGTGCCAGCAGCTCTAGGGGGGCAGGCAATCAGCCCCAGCATTTT
>TRBD2|few|TRBJ2-5|TRBV4-1
CASSQALIAGGRGGETQYF
TGCGCCAGCAGCCAAGCTCTGATAGCGGGGGGGCGGGGTGGAGAGACCCAGTACTTC
>NA|NA|TRBJ1-3|TRBV20-1
CSAARDSGNTIYF
TGCAGTGCTGCCCGGGACTCTGGAAACACCATATATTTT
>NA|few|TRBJ1-1|TRBV6-2/TRBV6-3
CASSYNTGPAEAFF
TGTGCCAGCAGTTATAATACAGGCCCTGCTGAAGCTTTCTTT
>NA|few|TRBJ1-2|TRBV3-1
CASSQLNREVEGYTF
TGTGCCAGCAGCCAGCTGAACCGGGAGGTGGAAGGCTACACCTTC
>TRBD1|few|TRBJ2-3|TRBV5-1
CASSYGQGSTDTQYF
TGCGCCAGCAGCTACGGACAGGGGAGCACAGATACGCAGTATTTT
>NA|few|TRBJ2-3|TRBV4-3
CASSQDLADTTSTDTQYF
TGCGCCAGCAGCCAAGATCTGGCGGACACGACTAGCACAGATACGCAGTATTTT
>NA|NA|TRBJ1-6|TRBV7-9
CASVYFVGSYSPLHF
TGTGCCAGCGTATATTTTGTGGGCAGTTATTCACCCCTCCACTTT
>TRBD1|NA|TRBJ2-7|TRBV27
CASSWSGTGMNEQYF
TGTGCCAGCAGTTGGTCCGGGACAGGGATGAACGAGCAGTACTTC
>NA|many|TRBJ1-1|TRBV7-6
CASSPGVRNTEAFF
TGTGCCAGCAGCCCGGGGGTAAGGAACACTGAAGCTTTCTTT
>NA|NA|TRBJ1-4|TRBV29-1
CSVEDGGSNEKLFF
TGCAGCGTTGAAGATGGGGGGTCTAATGAAAAACTGTTTTTT
>TRBD1|NA|TRBJ1-1|TRBV6-6
CASSGTGGFRAFF
TGTGCCAGCAGCGGGACAGGGGGCTTCAGAGCTTTCTTT
>TRBD2|NA|TRBJ2-1|TRBV7-9
CASSPTSGRVRGANEQFF
TGTGCCAGCAGCCCTACTAGCGGGAGGGTAAGAGGAGCTAATGAGCAGTTCTTC
>TRBD2|few|TRBJ2-5|TRBV6-5
CASSYEGAGGPGETQYF
TGTGCCAGCAGTTACGAGGGAGCGGGAGGGCCCGGAGAGACCCAGTACTTC
>TRBD2|few|TRBJ2-1|TRBV5-5
CASSSGTSGRASSYNEQFF
TGTGCCAGCAGCTCCGGGACTAGCGGGAGGGCCTCGTCCTACAATGAGCAGTTCTTC
>TRBD2|NA|TRBJ2-7|TRBV28
CASSLAGDKGQYF
TGTGCCAGCAGTTTAGCGGGAGATAAGGGGCAGTACTTC
>TRBD1|few|TRBJ2-7|TRBV12-3/TRBV12-4
CASRRGLSDSYEQYF
TGTGCCAGCAGGAGGGGGCTCAGCGACTCCTACGAGCAGTACTTC
>NA|NA|TRBJ2-5|TRBV7-9
CASSLGDFQETQYF
TGTGCCAGCAGCCTAGGGGACTTCCAAGAGACCCAGTACTTC
>NA|few|TRBJ1-1|TRBV5-1
CASSLAVGWNTEAFF
TGCGCCAGCAGCTTGGCGGTTGGGTGGAACACTGAAGCTTTCTTT
>TRBD1|few|TRBJ2-1|TRBV5-1
CASSWSGTGGYNEQFF
TGCGCCAGCAGCTGGTCCGGGACAGGGGGCTACAATGAGCAGTTCTTC
>NA|NA|TRBJ1-1|TRBV20-1
CRASGEDTEAFF
TGCAGGGCTAGTGGGGAGGACACTGAAGCTTTCTTT
>NA|NA|TRBJ1-4|TRBV14
CASSQSGASELFF
TGTGCCAGCAGCCAATCGGGGGCCTCGGAACTGTTTTTT
>NA|few|TRBJ2-4|TRBV5-1
CASSTRTENIQYF
TGCGCCAGCAGCACCCGGACAGAGAACATTCAGTACTTC